Below, 27 T cell receptor beta chains from the same sample are listed, as sequenced in a study of blood T cell repertoires in COVID-19. Only in-frame clones appear in the TCRdb table, and some are missing; sequencing was by immunoSEQ multiplex PCR. The table lists around 180,000 clones, about 88% of them singletons. The specimen sequenced was peripheral blood. These receptors came from a man between 60 and 75 years old with acute or convalescent COVID-19.

V and J are TRBV7-8 and TRBJ2-1; D not certain. CDR1 and CDR2 from the germline V gene are SGHVS and FQNEAQ. The length of the CDR3 is 15 residues. V lost 1 base, J lost 4 bases, and 11 bases lay in between. CDR3 residues: CASSLDLGRYNEQFF. The CDR3 region has the DNA TGTGCCAGCAGCTTAGATCTTGGCAGGTACAATGAGCAGTTCTTC.

The chain recombines TRBV5-1 with TRBJ1-1; maybe TRBD1 (5 bases). The germline gives CDR1 SGHRS, CDR2 YFSETQ. V was pared by 4 bases and J by 3 bases, with 16 bases between. This CDR3 region has 15 residues. In nucleotides, the CDR3 is TGCGCCAGCAGCCACGGGAGTACGGGGCACACTGAAGCTTTCTTT. Amino acid sequence: CASSHGSTGHTEAFF. The entire variable domain, with the rest obtained from reference TRBV5-1 and TRBJ1-1, is as follows: KAGVTQTPRYLIKTRGQQVTLSCSPISGHRSVSWYQQTPGQGLQFLFEYFSETQRNKGNFPGRFSGRQFSNSRSEMNVSTLELGDSALYLCASSHGSTGHTEAFFGQGTRLTVV.

The chain employs TRBV19 and TRBJ2-2; TRBD2 aligns across 11 bases. Germline V CDR1 and CDR2: LNHDA, SQIVND (reference sequence). With V trimmed by 6 bases and J by 7 bases, 10 bases remained unmatched. The CDR3 sequence is 16 residues long. This chain's CDR3 is CASSILLAGGIGELFF. CDR3 nucleotides: TGTGCCAGTAGCATCTTGCTAGCGGGGGGAATCGGGGAGCTGTTTTTT.

V and J are TRBV2 and TRBJ1-3; no clear D gene. Trimming took off 4 bases at V and 2 bases at J, with 12 bases between the two ends. Germline V gene sequence: CDR1 SNHLY, CDR2 FYNNEI. The CDR3 runs 15 residues. The CDR3 sequence is CASSAPDGTGNTIYF. CDR3 DNA sequence: TGTGCCAGCAGTGCCCCGGACGGGACTGGAAACACCATATATTTT. The variable domain in full, completed from reference TRBV2 and TRBJ1-3, reads EPEVTQTPSHQVTQMGQEVILRCVPISNHLYFYWYRQILGQKVEFLVSFYNNEISEKSEIFDDQFSVERPDGSNFTLKIRSTKLEDSAMYFCASSAPDGTGNTIYFGEGSWLTVV.

The chain couples TRBV24-1 to TRBJ1-2; 8 bases are shared with TRBD1. V lost 2 bases to trimming and J lost 4 bases; unmatched junction nucleotides: 8. The germline V gene has CDR1 KGHDR and CDR2 SFDVKD. This CDR3 is 16 amino acids long. CDR3 DNA sequence: TGTGCCACCAGTGATTCCGGGACAGGCGTTATCTATGGCTACACCTTC. It encodes CATSDSGTGVIYGYTF.

This chain connects TRBV3-1 (or the pseudogene TRBV3-2) to TRBJ1-1; 7 bases map to TRBD1. V was pared by 2 bases and J by 6 bases, with 6 bases of the junction left unmatched. CDR3 length: 14 residues. Germline CDR1 LGHDT, CDR2 YNNKEL (reference sequence). This chain's CDR3 is CASSQPDREAEAFF. CDR3 nucleotide sequence: TGTGCCAGCAGCCAACCCGACAGGGAAGCTGAAGCTTTCTTT.

The sample holds one count of this clone. This rearrangement joins TRBV7-9 to TRBJ2-6; TRBD1 might be the D (5 bases). The length of the CDR3 is 16 residues. Looked up from germline, CDR1 is SEHNR and CDR2 is FQNEAQ (reference sequence). The V gene lost 8 bases and the J gene lost 2 bases, with 16 bases spanning the gap. The CDR3 spells CASPEQGSPGANVLTF. CDR3 coding DNA: TGTGCCAGCCCTGAGCAGGGATCCCCTGGGGCCAACGTCCTGACTTTC. The whole variable domain, remainder taken from reference TRBV7-9 and TRBJ2-6, is DTGVSQNPRHKITKRGQNVTFRCDPISEHNRLYWYRQTLGQGPEFLTYFQNEAQLEKSRLLSDRFSAERPKGSFSTLEIQRTEQGDSAMYLCASPEQGSPGANVLTFGAGSRLTVL.

On this clone: The same CDR3 can be traced to other DNA sequences in this sample. The CDR3 DNA reads TGTGCCAGCAGTTACCGGGGAAGCTCCTACGAGCAGTACTTC. The encoded protein is CASSYRGSSYEQYF. V and J are TRBV6-5 and TRBJ2-7; D is perhaps TRBD2 (5 bases). CDR1 and CDR2 (germline): MNHEY, SVGAGI. The CDR3 is 14 amino acids. Trimming pared 2 bases from V and 0 bases from J, leaving 8 bases between.

CDR3 sequence (DNA): TGCAGCGTGGGACAGGGAAACACTGAAGCTTTCTTT. Translated, it gives CSVGQGNTEAFF. The J gene is TRBJ1-1, the V gene TRBV29-1; the match to TRBD1 covers 9 bases. The V gene's germline CDR1 is SQVTM and CDR2 ANQGSEA. Trimming removed 6 bases from V and 2 bases from J; junction bases left unmatched: 1. This CDR3 has 12 residues. The variable domain in full, completed from reference TRBV29-1 and TRBJ1-1, reads SAVISQKPSRDICQRGTSLTIQCQVDSQVTMMFWYRQQPGQSLTLIATANQGSEATYESGFVIDKFPISRPNLTFSTLTVSNMSPEDSSIYLCSVGQGNTEAFFGQGTRLTVV.

The J gene is TRBJ2-7, the V gene TRBV27, with D possibly TRBD1 on 6 matching bases. Germline values: CDR1 MNHEY, CDR2 SMNVEV (reference sequence). The CDR3 is 13 residues long. Trimming cost V 3 bases and J 3 bases, with 9 bases left between them. CDR3 in amino acids: CASSFGTHYEQYF. Here the CDR3 DNA reads TGTGCCAGCAGTTTCGGGACACACTACGAGCAGTACTTC.

This clone was counted once. The rearrangement uses TRBV4-3 and TRBJ2-1; unclear D gene. Germline loops: CDR1 LGHNA, CDR2 YSLEER. This CDR3 region has 14 residues. Deletions cut 3 bases from V and 3 bases from J, with 9 bases between. The CDR3 coding sequence is TGCGCCAGCAGCCACCCCAGTGACTACAATGAGCAGTTCTTC. Protein: CASSHPSDYNEQFF.

J is TRBJ2-5 and V is TRBV7-9; D not resolved. The CDR3 loop spans 15 amino acids. V dropped 2 bases and J dropped 2 bases, with 12 bases sitting between them. Germline values: CDR1 SEHNR, CDR2 FQNEAQ (reference sequence). The CDR3 DNA reads TGTGCCAGCAGCTTACTTCAGGCCGGACAAGAGACCCAGTACTTC. It specifies CASSLLQAGQETQYF.

The rearrangement links TRBV28 to TRBJ2-5, with 10 bases lining up with TRBD2. Trimming removed 3 bases from V and 5 bases from J; junction bases left unmatched: 9. Germline CDR1 MDHEN, CDR2 SYDVKM. The CDR3 has 16 residues. DNA of the CDR3: TGTGCCAGCAGTTTTTCCCCTAGCGGGGGCCAGGAGACCCAGTACTTC. It translates to CASSFSPSGGQETQYF.

The chain uses TRBV5-5 and TRBJ1-3; D remains ambiguous. The CDR3 length is 14 residues. V gave up 0 bases and J gave up 3 bases, with 7 bases separating them. Germline V gene sequence: CDR1 SGHKS, CDR2 YYEKEE (reference sequence). CDR3 amino acids: CASSLGGVGNTIYF. The CDR3 DNA is TGTGCCAGCAGCTTGGGAGGTGTTGGAAACACCATATATTTT.

The gene calls are TRBV24-1 and TRBJ2-5, with D possibly being TRBD2 (7 bases). Trimming cost V 5 bases and J 4 bases, with 13 bases left between them. Germline-derived CDR1 and CDR2 are KGHDR and SFDVKD. The CDR3 extends over 14 amino acids. The chain's CDR3 is CATSAGGARETQYF. CDR3 DNA: TGTGCCACCAGTGCTGGGGGGGCGAGAGAGACCCAGTACTTC.

This chain connects TRBV12-5 to TRBJ1-6; D gene ambiguous. Looked up from germline, CDR1 is LGHNT and CDR2 is FRNRAP. Deletions cut 7 bases from V and 10 bases from J, with 17 bases between. The CDR3 has 14 amino acids. CDR3 bases: TGTGCTAGTGTTGCGCTGGAGGGTGGGTCACCCCTCCACTTT. Its protein product is CASVALEGGSPLHF.

In DNA form, the CDR3 reads TGCGCCAGCAGCTTGCATACTAGCGGGAGCGATGAGCAGTTCTTC. Translated: CASSLHTSGSDEQFF. V usage is TRBV5-1 and J usage is TRBJ2-1; 11 bases agree with TRBD2. The ends lost 1 base at V and 8 bases at J; junction bases unmatched: 5. In germline, CDR1 is SGHRS, CDR2 YFSETQ. The CDR3 loop spans 15 amino acids.

This clone was detected only once. The sample carries other DNA sequences with the same CDR3. The chain couples TRBV11-2 to TRBJ1-2, with D unclear. This CDR3 comprises 14 residues. Trimming stripped 0 bases from V and 2 bases from J, with 7 bases between. From germline, CDR1 is SGHAT and CDR2 FQNNGV. This chain's CDR3 is CASSLDRINYGYTF. The CDR3 DNA reads TGTGCCAGCAGCTTAGACAGAATCAACTATGGCTACACCTTC.

The chain links TRBV14 to TRBJ2-2, with D perhaps matching TRBD2 (5 bases). There are 15 residues in the CDR3. Germline loops: CDR1 SGHDN, CDR2 FVKESK. The germline V and J ends were trimmed by 4 bases and 1 base, with 10 bases remaining between them. CDR3 in amino acids: CASSRLSGNTGELFF. As DNA, the CDR3 is TGTGCCAGCAGCCGATTAAGCGGGAACACCGGGGAGCTGTTTTTT. Looking up the rest from reference TRBV14 and TRBJ2-2 gives the full variable domain: EAGVTQFPSHSVIEKGQTVTLRCDPISGHDNLYWYRRVMGKEIKFLLHFVKESKQDESGMPNNRFLAERTGGTYSTLKVQPAELEDSGVYFCASSRLSGNTGELFFGEGSRLTVL.

The chain has TRBV7-3 and TRBJ1-3; weak D call: TRBD1 (6 bases). Per germline, CDR1 SGHTA and CDR2 FQGTGA. Trimming took off 2 bases at V and 2 bases at J, with 7 bases between the two ends. CDR3 size: 14 residues. The CDR3 DNA sequence: TGTGCCAGCAGCTTATCAGGGGCTGGAAACACCATATATTTT. It codes for CASSLSGAGNTIYF.

This chain uses TRBV3-1 (or the pseudogene TRBV3-2) with TRBJ1-2; 7 nucleotides align to TRBD1. V was pared by 4 bases and J by 4 bases, with 6 bases of the junction left unmatched. The germline V gene has CDR1 LGHDT and CDR2 YNNKEL (reference sequence). This CDR3 is 14 amino acids long. This CDR3 reads CASSRDSFGYGYTF. CDR3 nucleotides: TGTGCCAGCAGCCGGGACAGTTTCGGCTATGGCTACACCTTC.

V is TRBV19 and J is TRBJ1-5; D possibly corresponds to TRBD1 (6 bases). The V end lost 3 bases, the J end lost 2 bases, and 11 bases lay between the germline ends. Germline values: CDR1 LNHDA, CDR2 SQIVND (reference sequence). CDR3 size: 15 residues. The CDR3 coding sequence is TGTGCCAGTAGTATCAGCAGGGGTGGCAATCAGCCCCAGCATTTT. Protein: CASSISRGGNQPQHF.

The chain carries TRBV7-9 and TRBJ2-5; TRBD1 might be the D (6 bases). Germline CDR1 is SEHNR and CDR2 is FQNEAQ (reference sequence). CDR3 length equals 13 residues. The ends were cut back, 5 bases at V and 7 bases at J, with 14 bases in the middle. CDR3 DNA: TGTGCCAGCAGCAAAACAGGGCCGGCGACCCAGTACTTC. Translation: CASSKTGPATQYF.

This chain connects TRBV30 to TRBJ1-1; 10 nucleotides line up with TRBD1. Germline loops: CDR1 GTSNPN, CDR2 SVGIG (reference sequence). V dropped 1 base and J dropped 4; count of bases not matched to a gene: 6. This CDR3 is built from 15 residues. DNA of the CDR3: TGTGCCTGGAGTGACTCCGGACAGGGGGTCACTGAAGCTTTCTTT. Translation gives CAWSDSGQGVTEAFF.

The J gene is TRBJ1-1, the V gene TRBV11-3, with D unresolved. This CDR3 is 12 amino acids long. Germline V gene data show CDR1 as SGHNT and CDR2 as YENEEA. Trimming stripped 3 bases from V and 5 bases from J, with 7 bases between. CDR3: CASSFGRTEAFF. The CDR3 DNA is TGTGCCAGCAGCTTCGGGAGAACTGAAGCTTTCTTT.

The chain joins TRBV12-5 to TRBJ1-5, with TRBD1 identical over 12 bases. The germline gives CDR1 LGHNT, CDR2 FRNRAP. The CDR3 extends over 19 amino acids. J gave up 0 bases and V 4 bases, and 10 bases lay outside the gene matches. The CDR3 sequence: CASGSYLGTGGNSNQPQHF. The DNA of the CDR3 is TGTGCTAGTGGTTCGTATCTCGGGACAGGGGGCAATAGCAATCAGCCCCAGCATTTT.

This clone showed up just once. The chain links TRBV4-1 to TRBJ1-3; D unresolved. Germline V lookup: CDR1 MGHRA, CDR2 YSYEKL. V lost 0 bases to trimming and J lost 0 bases, with 12 bases between them. The CDR3 spans 17 residues. For the CDR3, the DNA is TGCGCCAGCAGCCAAGATCCCAACAGAGTCTCTGGAAACACCATATATTTT. Amino acid sequence: CASSQDPNRVSGNTIYF.